This T cell receptor beta chain appears in the sequencing data of a study of blood T cell repertoires in COVID-19. Study information: Acute-phase and convalescent COVID-19 samples originated in the United States, Italy and Spain. Nucleic acid was either cDNA or gDNA, and it came from T cells, B-cell-depleted T cells, or PBMCs.

The CDR3 has 14 amino acids. Per the germline V gene, CDR1 is MNHEY and CDR2 is SMNVEV (reference sequence). The ends were cut back, 4 bases at V and 4 bases at J, with 14 bases in the middle. Here immunoSEQ multiplex PCR was the method, and the copy in TCRdb shows in-frame clones only, minus some. Of about 250,000 clones listed, 70% to 90% are singletons. Participant-reported clinical history was the basis for cohort assignment. Individuals in the exposed group had encountered a COVID-19 case within 2 weeks preceding study entry. The sequencing sample was made of PBMCs or T cells enriched from blood (not recorded which). The chain combines TRBV27 with TRBJ2-7; tentative D call: TRBD1 (5 bases). The TCR was taken from a woman aged 45-60 years who had been exposed to COVID-19. In DNA form, the CDR3 reads TGTGCCAGCAGTTCGCAGGGCCGTTCTTACGAGCAGTACTTC. Translated: CASSSQGRSYEQYF.